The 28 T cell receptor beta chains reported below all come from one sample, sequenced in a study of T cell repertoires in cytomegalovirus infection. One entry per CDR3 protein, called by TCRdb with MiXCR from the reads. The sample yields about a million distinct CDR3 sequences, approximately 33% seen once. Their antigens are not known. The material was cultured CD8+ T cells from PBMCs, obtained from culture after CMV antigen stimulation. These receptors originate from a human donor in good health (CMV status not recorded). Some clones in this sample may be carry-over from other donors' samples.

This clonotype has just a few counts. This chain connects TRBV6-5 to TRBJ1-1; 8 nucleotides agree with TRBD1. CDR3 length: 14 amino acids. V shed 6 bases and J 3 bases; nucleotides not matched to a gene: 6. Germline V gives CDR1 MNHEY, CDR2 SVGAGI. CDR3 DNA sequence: TGTGCCAGCAGCCGGACAGGGAAGGACACTGAAGCTTTCTTT. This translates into CASSRTGKDTEAFF.

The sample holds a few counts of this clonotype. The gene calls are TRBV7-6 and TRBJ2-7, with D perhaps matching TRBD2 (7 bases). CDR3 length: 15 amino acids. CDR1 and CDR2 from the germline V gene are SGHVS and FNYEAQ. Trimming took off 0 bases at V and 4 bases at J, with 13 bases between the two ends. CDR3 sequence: CASSLAGRGFYEQYV. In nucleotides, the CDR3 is TGTGCCAGCAGCTTAGCGGGGAGGGGGTTTTACGAGCAGTACGTC.

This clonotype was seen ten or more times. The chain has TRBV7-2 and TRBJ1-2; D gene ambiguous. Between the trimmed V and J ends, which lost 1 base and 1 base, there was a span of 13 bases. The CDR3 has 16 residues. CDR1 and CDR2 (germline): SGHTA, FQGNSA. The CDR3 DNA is TGTGCCAGCAGCTTAGGCAGGAGCCGATATAACTATGGCTACACCTTC. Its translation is CASSLGRSRYNYGYTF.

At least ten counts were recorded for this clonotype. Here the CDR3 reads CASSPFGGSTEAFF. DNA of the CDR3: TGTGCCAGTAGCCCTTTCGGGGGTAGCACTGAAGCTTTCTTT. The chain combines TRBV19 with TRBJ1-1, with a possible D match to TRBD1 (5 bases). Germline CDR1 is LNHDA and CDR2 is SQIVND (reference sequence). The length of the CDR3 is 14 residues. Deletions cut 6 bases from V and 4 bases from J, with 15 bases between.

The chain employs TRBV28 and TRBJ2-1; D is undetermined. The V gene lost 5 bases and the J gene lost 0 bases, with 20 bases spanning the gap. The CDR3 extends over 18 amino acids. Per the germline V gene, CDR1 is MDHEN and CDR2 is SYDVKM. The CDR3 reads CASSLSLPTESSYNEQFF. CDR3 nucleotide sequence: TGTGCCAGCAGTCTCTCCCTACCTACAGAGAGCTCCTACAATGAGCAGTTCTTC.

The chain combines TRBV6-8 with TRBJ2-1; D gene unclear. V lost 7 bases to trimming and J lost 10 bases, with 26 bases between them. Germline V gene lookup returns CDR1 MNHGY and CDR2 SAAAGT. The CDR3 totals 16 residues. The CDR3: CASTPFRMNPQEEQFF. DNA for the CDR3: TGTGCCAGCACCCCCTTTCGGATGAACCCTCAAGAGGAGCAGTTCTTC.

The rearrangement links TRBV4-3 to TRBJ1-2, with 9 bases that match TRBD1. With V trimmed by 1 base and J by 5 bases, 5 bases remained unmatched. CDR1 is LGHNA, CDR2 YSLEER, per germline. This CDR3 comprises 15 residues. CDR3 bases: TGCGCCAGCAGCCAAGGGACCGGGACAGGGTATGGCTACACCTTC. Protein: CASSQGTGTGYGYTF.

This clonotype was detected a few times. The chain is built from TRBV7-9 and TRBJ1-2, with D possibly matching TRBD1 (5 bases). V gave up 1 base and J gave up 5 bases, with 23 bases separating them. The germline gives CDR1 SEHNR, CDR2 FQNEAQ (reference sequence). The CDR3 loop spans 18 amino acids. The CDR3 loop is CASSLGAGRARGHYGYTF. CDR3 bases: TGTGCCAGCAGCTTAGGGGCAGGGCGAGCACGCGGCCATTATGGCTACACCTTC.

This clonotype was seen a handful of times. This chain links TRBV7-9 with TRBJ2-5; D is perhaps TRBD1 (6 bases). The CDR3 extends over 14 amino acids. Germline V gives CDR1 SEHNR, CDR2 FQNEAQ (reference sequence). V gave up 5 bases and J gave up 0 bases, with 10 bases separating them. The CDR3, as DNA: TGTGCCAGCAGCGATACAGGGTACCAAGAGACCCAGTACTTC. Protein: CASSDTGYQETQYF.

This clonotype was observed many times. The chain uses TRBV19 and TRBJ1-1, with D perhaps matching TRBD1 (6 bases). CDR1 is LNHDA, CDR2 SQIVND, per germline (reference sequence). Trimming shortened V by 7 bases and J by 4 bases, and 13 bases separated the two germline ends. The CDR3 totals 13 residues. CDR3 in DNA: TGTGCCAGTACCCAGAAGGGGGTCACTGAAGCTTTCTTT. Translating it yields CASTQKGVTEAFF.

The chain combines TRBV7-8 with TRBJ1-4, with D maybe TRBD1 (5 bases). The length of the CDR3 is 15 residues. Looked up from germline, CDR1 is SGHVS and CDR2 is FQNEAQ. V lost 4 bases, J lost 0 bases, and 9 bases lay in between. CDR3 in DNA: TGTGCCAGCAGCTGGGACGCACCAACTAATGAAAAACTGTTTTTT. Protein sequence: CASSWDAPTNEKLFF.

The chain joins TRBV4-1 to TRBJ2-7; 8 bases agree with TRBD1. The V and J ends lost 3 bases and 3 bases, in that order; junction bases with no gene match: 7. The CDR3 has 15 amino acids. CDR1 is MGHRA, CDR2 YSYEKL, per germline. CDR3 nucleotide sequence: TGCGCCAGCAGCCAGGAACGGACAGGGATCTACGAGCAGTACGTC. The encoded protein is CASSQERTGIYEQYV.

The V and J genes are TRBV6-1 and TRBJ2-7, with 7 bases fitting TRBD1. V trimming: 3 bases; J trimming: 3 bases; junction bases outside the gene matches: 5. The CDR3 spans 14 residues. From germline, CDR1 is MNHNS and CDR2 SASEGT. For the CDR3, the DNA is TGTGCCAGCAGTGACCAGACAGGGAACTACGAGCAGTACGTC. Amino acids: CASSDQTGNYEQYV.

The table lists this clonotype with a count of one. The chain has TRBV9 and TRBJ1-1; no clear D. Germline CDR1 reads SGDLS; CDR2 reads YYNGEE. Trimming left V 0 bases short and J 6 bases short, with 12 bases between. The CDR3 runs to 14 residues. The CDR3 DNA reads TGTGCCAGCAGCGTAGCCCTGCATGGGCCTGAAGCTTTCTTT. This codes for CASSVALHGPEAFF.

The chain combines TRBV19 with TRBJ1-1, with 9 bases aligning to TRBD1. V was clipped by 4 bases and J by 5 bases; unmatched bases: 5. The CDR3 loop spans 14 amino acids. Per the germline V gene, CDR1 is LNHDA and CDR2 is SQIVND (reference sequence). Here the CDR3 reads CASSNRGRRTEAFF. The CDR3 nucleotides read TGTGCCAGTAGTAACAGGGGGCGCCGGACTGAAGCTTTCTTT. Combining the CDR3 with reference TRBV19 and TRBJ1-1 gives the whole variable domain DGGITQSPKYLFRKEGQNVTLSCEQNLNHDAMYWYRQDPGQGLRLIYYSQIVNDFQKGDIAEGYSVSREKKESFPLTVTSAQKNPTAFYLCASSNRGRRTEAFFGQGTRLTVV.

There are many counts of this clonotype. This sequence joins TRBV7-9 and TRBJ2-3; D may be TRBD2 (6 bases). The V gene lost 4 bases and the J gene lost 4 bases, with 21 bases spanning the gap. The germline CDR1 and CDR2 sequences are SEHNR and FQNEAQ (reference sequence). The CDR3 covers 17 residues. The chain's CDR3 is CASSSVLAGMFPDTQYF. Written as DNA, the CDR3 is TGTGCCAGCAGCTCGGTTTTGGCGGGGATGTTCCCAGATACGCAGTATTTT.

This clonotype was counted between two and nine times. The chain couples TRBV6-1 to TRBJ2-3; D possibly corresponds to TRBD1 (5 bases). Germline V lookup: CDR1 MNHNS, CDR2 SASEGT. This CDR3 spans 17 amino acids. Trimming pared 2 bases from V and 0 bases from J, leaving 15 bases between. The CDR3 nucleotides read TGTGCCAGCAGTGAATGGGGCCACCAGATAAGCACAGATACGCAGTATTTT. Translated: CASSEWGHQISTDTQYF.

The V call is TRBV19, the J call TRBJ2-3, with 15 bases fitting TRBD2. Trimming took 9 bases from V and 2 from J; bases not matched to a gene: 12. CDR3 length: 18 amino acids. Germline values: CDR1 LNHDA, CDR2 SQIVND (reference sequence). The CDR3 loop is CASDPGLAGGSLTDTQYF. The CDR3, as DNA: TGTGCCAGCGATCCGGGACTAGCGGGGGGTTCCCTCACAGATACGCAGTATTTT.

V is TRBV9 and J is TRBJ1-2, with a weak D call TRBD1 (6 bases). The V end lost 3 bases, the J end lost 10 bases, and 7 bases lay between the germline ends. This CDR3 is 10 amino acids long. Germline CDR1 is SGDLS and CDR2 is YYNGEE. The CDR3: CASSGTVYTF. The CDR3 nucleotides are TGTGCCAGCAGCGGGACAGTCTACACCTTC.

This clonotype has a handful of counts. CDR3 nucleotides: TGCGCCAGCAGCCAAGAAGGTGGGGGACTTCTGGGGCAGTTCTTC. Protein sequence: CASSQEGGGLLGQFF. The chain carries TRBV4-1 and TRBJ2-1, with D perhaps TRBD2 (6 bases). V lost 0 bases and J lost 12, with 18 bases in between. CDR3 length: 15 amino acids. The V gene's germline CDR1 is MGHRA and CDR2 YSYEKL.

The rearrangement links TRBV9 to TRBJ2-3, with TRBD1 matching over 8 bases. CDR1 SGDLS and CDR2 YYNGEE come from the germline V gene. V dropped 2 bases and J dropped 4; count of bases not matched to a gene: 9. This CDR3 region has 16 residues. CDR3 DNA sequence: TGTGCCAGCAGCGTCTGGGCAGGGGGCGCGGCAGATACGCAGTATTTT. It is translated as CASSVWAGGAADTQYF. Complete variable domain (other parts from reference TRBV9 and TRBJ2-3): DSGVTQTPKHLITATGQRVTLRCSPRSGDLSVYWYQQSLDQGLQFLIQYYNGEERAKGNILERFSAQQFPDLHSELNLSSLELGDSALYFCASSVWAGGAADTQYFGPGTRLTVL.

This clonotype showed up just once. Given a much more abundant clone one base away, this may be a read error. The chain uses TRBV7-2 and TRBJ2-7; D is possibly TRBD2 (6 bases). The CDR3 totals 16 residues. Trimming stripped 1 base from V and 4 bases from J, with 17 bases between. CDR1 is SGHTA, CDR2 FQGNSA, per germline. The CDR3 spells CASSLELEEEGYEQYF. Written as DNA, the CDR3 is TGTGCCAGCAGCTTAGAGTTGGAGGAGGAGGGATACGAGCAGTACTTC.

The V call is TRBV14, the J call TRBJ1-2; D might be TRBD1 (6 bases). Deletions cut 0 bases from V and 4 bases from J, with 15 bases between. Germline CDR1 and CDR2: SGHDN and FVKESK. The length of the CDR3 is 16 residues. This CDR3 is CASSQDWTGGTYGYTF. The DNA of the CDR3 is TGTGCCAGCAGCCAAGATTGGACGGGGGGCACCTATGGCTACACCTTC.

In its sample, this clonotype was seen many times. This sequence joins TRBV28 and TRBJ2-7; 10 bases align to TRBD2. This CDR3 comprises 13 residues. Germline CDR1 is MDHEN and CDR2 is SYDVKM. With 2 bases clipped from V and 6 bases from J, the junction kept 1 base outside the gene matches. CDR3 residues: CASSLTSGVEQYV. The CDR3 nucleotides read TGTGCCAGCAGTTTAACTAGCGGGGTCGAGCAGTACGTC.

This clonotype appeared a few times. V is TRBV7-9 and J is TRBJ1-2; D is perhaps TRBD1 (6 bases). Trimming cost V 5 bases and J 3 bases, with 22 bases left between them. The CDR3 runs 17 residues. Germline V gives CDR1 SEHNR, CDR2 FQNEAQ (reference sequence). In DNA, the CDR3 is TGTGCCAGCAGCCAGGGGCAACAGCCGAACAGGGACTATGGCTACACCTTC. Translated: CASSQGQQPNRDYGYTF.

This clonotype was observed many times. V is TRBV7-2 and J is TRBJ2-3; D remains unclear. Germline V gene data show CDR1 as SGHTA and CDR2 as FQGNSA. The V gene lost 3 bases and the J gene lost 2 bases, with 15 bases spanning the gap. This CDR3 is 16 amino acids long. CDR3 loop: CASSFRARRFTDTQYF. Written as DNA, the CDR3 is TGTGCCAGCAGCTTCCGAGCCAGGCGTTTCACAGATACGCAGTATTTT.

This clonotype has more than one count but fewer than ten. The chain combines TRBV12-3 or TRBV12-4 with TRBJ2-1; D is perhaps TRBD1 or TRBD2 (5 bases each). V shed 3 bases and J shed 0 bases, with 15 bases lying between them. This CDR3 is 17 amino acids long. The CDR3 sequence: CASSFLPWGPSYNEQFF. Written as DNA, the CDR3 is TGTGCCAGCAGTTTCCTCCCTTGGGGACCCTCCTACAATGAGCAGTTCTTC.

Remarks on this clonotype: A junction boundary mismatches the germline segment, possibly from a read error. The chain's CDR3 is CVSISGQNSPLHF. As DNA, the CDR3 is TGTGTCAGCATCTCTGGACAGAATTCACCCCTCCACTTT. The V and J genes are TRBV12-3 or TRBV12-4 and TRBJ1-6; a possible D gene is TRBD1 (6 bases). The CDR3 is 13 residues long.